The 26 T cell receptor beta chains presented below share a single source sample, sequenced in a study of a mutant IDH1 vaccine in newly diagnosed glioma. Sequenced by immunoSEQ multiplex PCR; TCRdb stores in-frame clones only, minus some. The data contain tens of thousands of clones, around 84% of them singletons. These receptors' targets are unknown. Time point of the sample: week 35, safety follow-up. Topical imiquimod was applied with each vaccine dose, which held 300 ug of mutant IDH1 20-mer peptide. Material: PBMCs, obtained from a glioma patient whose treatment included an IDH1 peptide vaccine. The receptors come from a man aged 25-45 years with glioma.

This clone occurred a few times. This chain joins TRBV2 and TRBJ1-5; D is undetermined. Trimming shortened V by 6 bases and J by 3 bases, and 9 bases separated the two germline ends. Per germline, CDR1 SNHLY and CDR2 FYNNEI. The CDR3 loop spans 13 amino acids. CDR3: CASRQTVNQPQHF. The CDR3 nucleotides read TGTGCCAGCAGGCAGACTGTCAATCAGCCCCAGCATTTT.

The V and J genes are TRBV11-2 and TRBJ2-7, with 8 nucleotides matching TRBD1. CDR3 length: 17 residues. Germline CDR1 SGHAT, CDR2 FQNNGV. V shed 5 bases and J 0 bases; nucleotides not matched to a gene: 12. The CDR3 protein is CASSLGTGGRISYEQYF. The CDR3, as DNA: TGTGCCAGCAGCCTAGGGACAGGAGGACGAATCTCCTACGAGCAGTACTTC.

This clone was picked up one time. The chain links TRBV30 to TRBJ2-3, with TRBD1 matching 8 bases. Germline CDR1 and CDR2: GTSNPN and SVGIG (reference sequence). V trimming: 3 bases; J trimming: 4 bases; junction bases outside the gene matches: 6. The CDR3 sequence is 14 residues long. CDR3 DNA sequence: TGTGCCTGGAGCGACAGGGGTGGAGCAGATACGCAGTATTTT. It translates to CAWSDRGGADTQYF. Based on the CDR3 plus reference TRBV30 and TRBJ2-3, the full variable domain is SQTIHQWPATLVQPVGSPLSLECTVEGTSNPNLYWYRQAAGRGLQLLFYSVGIGQISSEVPQNLSASRPQDRQFILSSKKLLLSDSGFYLCAWSDRGGADTQYFGPGTRLTVL.

The J gene is TRBJ2-1, the V gene TRBV25-1, with D possibly TRBD2 on 5 matching bases. This CDR3 is 15 amino acids long. V lost 1 base, J lost 1 base, and 8 bases lay in between. Germline V gene sequence: CDR1 MGHDK, CDR2 SYGVNS. CDR3 residues: CASSESGGSYNEQFF. CDR3 coding DNA: TGTGCCAGCAGTGAATCAGGCGGGTCCTACAATGAGCAGTTCTTC.

The chain is built from TRBV4-2 and TRBJ2-3, with D perhaps TRBD2 (6 bases). The CDR3 consists of 16 residues. Germline-derived CDR1 and CDR2 are LGHNA and YNFKEQ. V dropped 1 base and J dropped 3 bases, with 14 bases sitting between them. CDR3 nucleotides: TGTGCCAGCAGCCAAGTACCGGGGGTTGGGACAGATACGCAGTATTTT. Translating gives CASSQVPGVGTDTQYF.

The rearrangement uses TRBV11-2 and TRBJ1-2; D is possibly TRBD1 (5 bases). The CDR3 has 14 amino acids. CDR1 and CDR2 (germline): SGHAT, FQNNGV. Deletions cut 7 bases from V and 8 bases from J, with 20 bases between. The CDR3 DNA reads TGTGCCAGCACCAATTCAGGGTCTTCTTCAGGCTACACCTTC. Amino acids: CASTNSGSSSGYTF.

A few counts support this clone. The chain couples TRBV7-8 to TRBJ1-5, with unresolved D. CDR1 and CDR2 from the germline V gene are SGHVS and FQNEAQ. The CDR3 is 15 amino acids. V was cut by 1 base and J by 3 bases, with 10 bases left in between. CDR3 sequence: CASSLGTMDNQPQHF. CDR3 bases: TGTGCCAGCAGCTTAGGCACGATGGACAATCAGCCCCAGCATTTT.

The chain links TRBV11-2 to TRBJ2-5, with D tentatively TRBD1 or TRBD2 (5 bases each). The CDR3 loop spans 13 amino acids. V lost 8 bases to trimming and J lost 6 bases, with 16 bases between them. Germline lookup yields CDR1 SGHAT and CDR2 FQNNGV. CDR3 DNA sequence: TGTGCCAGCGAACGGGACCGCTTCCAGACCCAGTACTTC. As protein: CASERDRFQTQYF.

This clone appeared a few times. The chain joins TRBV11-2 to TRBJ1-1, with 10 bases aligning to TRBD1. This CDR3 is 15 amino acids long. V lost 5 bases to trimming and J lost 1 base; unmatched junction nucleotides: 4. Germline CDR1 and CDR2: SGHAT and FQNNGV. CDR3 DNA sequence: TGTGCCAGCAGCGAAAGGACAGGGGGGAACACTGAAGCTTTCTTT. This gives the protein CASSERTGGNTEAFF.

This chain uses TRBV9 with TRBJ2-5, with 8 nucleotides matching TRBD1. CDR1 is SGDLS, CDR2 YYNGEE, per germline. The CDR3 has 16 amino acids. Unmatched junction bases numbered 6, after V lost 0 bases and J lost 2 bases. The CDR3 region has the DNA TGTGCCAGCAGCGTAGCTCTCGGGACAGGACAAGAGACCCAGTACTTC. Its translation: CASSVALGTGQETQYF. Full variable domain (remainder filled in from reference TRBV9 and TRBJ2-5): DSGVTQTPKHLITATGQRVTLRCSPRSGDLSVYWYQQSLDQGLQFLIQYYNGEERAKGNILERFSAQQFPDLHSELNLSSLELGDSALYFCASSVALGTGQETQYFGPGTRLLVL.

The chain recombines TRBV13 with TRBJ1-6; 7 nucleotides agree with TRBD1. J gave up 8 bases and V 7 bases, and 5 bases lay outside the gene matches. Germline loops: CDR1 PRHDT, CDR2 FYEKMQ (reference sequence). The CDR3 is 13 amino acids. CDR3 amino acids: CASIRQGYSPLHF. CDR3 in DNA: TGTGCCAGCATCCGACAGGGATATTCACCCCTCCACTTT.

The rearrangement joins TRBV7-9 to TRBJ1-4; D unresolved. V was clipped by 1 base and J by 7 bases, with 7 bases between them. Germline values: CDR1 SEHNR, CDR2 FQNEAQ (reference sequence). The CDR3 runs to 13 residues. The CDR3 region is CASSLVVGEKLFF. In nucleotides, the CDR3 is TGTGCCAGCAGCTTAGTGGTTGGTGAAAAACTGTTTTTT.

This clone appeared a single time. The genes are TRBV4-1 and TRBJ2-7; 9 positions match TRBD1. The V and J ends lost 3 bases and 4 bases, in that order; junction bases with no gene match: 7. The CDR3 contains 15 residues. The V gene's germline CDR1 is MGHRA and CDR2 YSYEKL. CDR3 in amino acids: CASSHPTGGAYEQYF. The CDR3, as DNA: TGCGCCAGCAGCCACCCGACAGGGGGGGCTTACGAGCAGTACTTC.

This clone was picked up one time. The V and J genes are TRBV5-1 and TRBJ1-2, with a tentative D call TRBD1 (5 bases). V was pared by 4 bases and J by 8 bases, with 24 bases between. Per germline, CDR1 SGHRS and CDR2 YFSETQ. The CDR3 is made up of 16 amino acids. The CDR3 is CASSPGGVTSHDGYTF. The CDR3 DNA is TGCGCCAGCAGCCCCGGAGGGGTTACCTCCCACGACGGCTACACCTTC.

The gene calls are TRBV7-9 and TRBJ1-4; 7 nucleotides match TRBD1. This CDR3 region has 15 residues. Germline CDR1 SEHNR, CDR2 FQNEAQ (reference sequence). J was trimmed by 8 bases and V by 4 bases; bases with no gene match: 10. The DNA of the CDR3 is TGTGCCAGCAGCTCAAACAGGGGCAGTCCCGAAAAACTGTTTTTT. It translates to CASSSNRGSPEKLFF.

The rearrangement uses TRBV2 and TRBJ1-1; tentative D call: TRBD1 (5 bases). This CDR3 has 19 residues. Germline V CDR1 and CDR2: SNHLY, FYNNEI. With 4 bases removed from V and 3 bases from J, the gap between germline ends came to 27 bases. The CDR3 region has the DNA TGTGCCAGCAGTGCCCGACATTGGGCAGTTTCGGTAGGGGACACTGAAGCTTTCTTT. This sequence encodes CASSARHWAVSVGDTEAFF. The complete variable domain, with remaining parts taken from reference TRBV2 and TRBJ1-1, reads EPEVTQTPSHQVTQMGQEVILRCVPISNHLYFYWYRQILGQKVEFLVSFYNNEISEKSEIFDDQFSVERPDGSNFTLKIRSTKLEDSAMYFCASSARHWAVSVGDTEAFFGQGTRLTVV.

This clone was seen a single time. The chain joins TRBV13 to TRBJ1-6; 7 bases match TRBD1. The germline V gene has CDR1 PRHDT and CDR2 FYEKMQ (reference sequence). This CDR3 spans 16 amino acids. The V gene end was trimmed by 4 bases and the J gene end by 4 bases; junction bases not matched to a gene: 7. The CDR3 here is CASSSRGQRYNSPLHF. In nucleotides, the CDR3 is TGTGCCAGCAGCTCCCGGGGACAGCGATATAATTCACCCCTCCACTTT.

As DNA, the CDR3 is TGTGCCAGCAGCGTAAATGGACTTTTGACCTACGAGCAGTACTTC. Residues: CASSVNGLLTYEQYF. J is TRBJ2-7 and V is TRBV13, with D perhaps TRBD2 (5 bases). Germline CDR1 PRHDT, CDR2 FYEKMQ (reference sequence). CDR3 length: 15 residues. V was shortened by 5 bases and J by 2 bases, with 16 bases between the two germline ends.

The V gene is TRBV7-2, the J gene TRBJ2-7, with 8 bases aligning to TRBD1. The trim removed 0 bases at V and 4 bases at J, leaving 5 bases unmatched. CDR1 SGHTA and CDR2 FQGNSA come from the germline V gene. The CDR3 has 15 residues. In DNA, the CDR3 is TGTGCCAGCAGCTTAGCAGGGACAGGTCGTTACGAGCAGTACTTC. It translates to CASSLAGTGRYEQYF.

This clone was seen only a few times. V is TRBV7-9 and J is TRBJ1-5, with 10 bases aligning to TRBD1. The CDR3 runs to 18 residues. Trimming cost V 8 bases and J 3 bases; bases outside gene matches: 16. Germline V lookup: CDR1 SEHNR, CDR2 FQNEAQ (reference sequence). In DNA form, the CDR3 reads TGTGCCAGCCTACGTGGTGGGGACAGGGGAAGAAACAATCAGCCCCAGCATTTT. Protein sequence: CASLRGGDRGRNNQPQHF.

V gene TRBV10-2 combines with J gene TRBJ2-5; no firm D call. The V and J ends lost 4 bases and 1 base respectively, with 7 bases between them. This CDR3 has 13 amino acids. CDR1 WSHSY and CDR2 SAAADI come from the germline V gene. The CDR3 sequence is CASSVHLQETQYF. The CDR3 nucleotides read TGCGCCAGCAGTGTACATCTCCAAGAGACCCAGTACTTC.

The chain recombines TRBV13 with TRBJ1-1; D ambiguous. Per the germline V gene, CDR1 is PRHDT and CDR2 is FYEKMQ (reference sequence). Trimming cost V 4 bases and J 1 base, with 10 bases left between them. The CDR3 extends over 14 amino acids. CDR3 bases: TGTGCCAGCAGCTCCCCGCCGGGGAACACTGAAGCTTTCTTT. Translating it yields CASSSPPGNTEAFF.

The chain combines TRBV6-5 with TRBJ2-7, with D unresolved. V gave up 0 bases and J gave up 6 bases, with 12 bases separating them. Germline CDR1 and CDR2: MNHEY and SVGAGI. This CDR3 is 14 amino acids long. This CDR3 is CASSYSSRSGEQYF. DNA of the CDR3: TGTGCCAGCAGTTACTCGAGCCGGTCGGGCGAGCAGTACTTC.

The CDR3 protein is CASSTRQGTDTQYF. CDR3 nucleotides: TGTGCCAGCAGCACCCGACAGGGGACAGATACGCAGTATTTT. V gene TRBV6-5 combines with J gene TRBJ2-3, with 8 bases fitting TRBD1. Trimming took 6 bases from V and 3 from J; bases not matched to a gene: 5. There are 14 residues in the CDR3. Per germline, CDR1 MNHEY and CDR2 SVGAGI.

The chain recombines TRBV5-6 with TRBJ2-5, with 7 bases lining up with TRBD1. V was pared by 3 bases and J by 4 bases, with 12 bases of the junction left unmatched. The CDR3 totals 16 residues. Germline V gene sequence: CDR1 SGHDT, CDR2 YYEEEE. CDR3 nucleotide sequence: TGTGCCAGCAGCTCCGCTCCGGGACAGACGAGAGAGACCCAGTACTTC. Amino acid sequence: CASSSAPGQTRETQYF.

The chain carries TRBV6-1 and TRBJ2-5; perhaps TRBD2 as D (6 bases). The germline CDR1 and CDR2 sequences are MNHNS and SASEGT. V lost 4 bases and J 2 bases, leaving 11 bases between the germline ends. The CDR3 totals 14 residues. CDR3: CASSVGSLQETQYF. The CDR3 nucleotides read TGTGCCAGCAGTGTCGGGAGCCTACAAGAGACCCAGTACTTC.